This TCR beta chain was identified in a study of metastatic and nonmetastatic thyroid tumors. Across the study: The comparison covered peripheral blood and tumor or nodule tissue in malignant and benign thyroid patients.

On this clone itself: Its antigen is unidentified.

Study processing details: Differences in CDR3 between clinicopathological groups were drawn on to build a classifier intended to discriminate distant-metastatic papillary thyroid cancer patients. Using MiXCR, TCRdb re-called clones from the PCR reads. These V and J calls derive from TCRdb rather than the authors' analysis. The table lists 4,500 to 6,000 clones, around 19% of them singletons. Each patient came to thyroid surgery without any prior treatment (of any kind). Study outcomes and limitations: Reports indicated that malignant thyroid tumors showed significantly higher TCR beta diversity than benign nodules did, in blood and tumor.

Germline-derived CDR1 and CDR2 are LGHNA and YNFKEQ. Trimming removed 0 bases at V and 4 bases at J, with 15 bases between. This CDR3 is built from 16 residues. The rearrangement joins TRBV4-2 to TRBJ1-1; D not certain. The sequenced sample consisted of adjacent normal tissue. This TCR came from a female donor with papillary thyroid cancer or a benign thyroid nodule (not recorded which). Some clones in this sample may be carry-over from other donors' samples. The CDR3 loop reads CASSQETRVRGTEAFF. CDR3 in DNA: TGTGCCAGCAGCCAAGAGACGAGGGTTCGCGGCACTGAAGCTTTCTTT.